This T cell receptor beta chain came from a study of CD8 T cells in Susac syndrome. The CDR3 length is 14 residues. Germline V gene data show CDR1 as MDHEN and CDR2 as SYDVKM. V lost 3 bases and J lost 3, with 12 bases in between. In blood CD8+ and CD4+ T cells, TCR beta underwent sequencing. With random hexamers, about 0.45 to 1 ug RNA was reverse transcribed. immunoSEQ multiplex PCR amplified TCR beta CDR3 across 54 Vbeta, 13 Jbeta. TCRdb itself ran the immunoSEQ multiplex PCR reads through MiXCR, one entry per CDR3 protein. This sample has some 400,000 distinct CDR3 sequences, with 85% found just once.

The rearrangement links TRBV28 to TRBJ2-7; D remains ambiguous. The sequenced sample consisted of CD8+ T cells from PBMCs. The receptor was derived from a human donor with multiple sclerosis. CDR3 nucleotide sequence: TGTGCCAGCAGTTTCGGTAAACGGATCTACGAGCAGTACTTC. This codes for CASSFGKRIYEQYF.